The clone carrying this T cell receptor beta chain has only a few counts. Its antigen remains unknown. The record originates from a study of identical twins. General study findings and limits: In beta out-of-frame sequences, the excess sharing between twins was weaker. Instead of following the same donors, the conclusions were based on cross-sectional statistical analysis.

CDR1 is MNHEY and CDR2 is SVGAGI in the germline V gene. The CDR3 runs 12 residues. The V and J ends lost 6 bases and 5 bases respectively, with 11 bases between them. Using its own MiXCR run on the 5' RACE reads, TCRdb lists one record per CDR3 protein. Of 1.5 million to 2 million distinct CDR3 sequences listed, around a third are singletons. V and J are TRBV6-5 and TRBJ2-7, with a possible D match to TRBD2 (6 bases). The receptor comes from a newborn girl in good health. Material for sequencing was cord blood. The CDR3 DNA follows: TGTGCCAGCAGAGACGGGAGACACGAGCAGTACTTC. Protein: CASRDGRHEQYF.